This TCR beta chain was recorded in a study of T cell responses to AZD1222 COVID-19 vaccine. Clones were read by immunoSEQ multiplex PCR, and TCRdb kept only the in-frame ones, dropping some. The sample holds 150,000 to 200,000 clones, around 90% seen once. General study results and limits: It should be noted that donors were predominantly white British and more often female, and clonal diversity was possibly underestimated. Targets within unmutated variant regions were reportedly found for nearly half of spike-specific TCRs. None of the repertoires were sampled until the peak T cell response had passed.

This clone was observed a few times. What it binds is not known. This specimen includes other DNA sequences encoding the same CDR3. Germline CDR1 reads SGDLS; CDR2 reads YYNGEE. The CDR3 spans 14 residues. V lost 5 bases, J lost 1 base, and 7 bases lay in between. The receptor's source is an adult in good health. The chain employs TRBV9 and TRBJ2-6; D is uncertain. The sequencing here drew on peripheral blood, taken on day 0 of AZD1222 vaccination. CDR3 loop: CASSAVSGANVLTF. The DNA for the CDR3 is TGTGCCAGCAGTGCAGTGTCTGGGGCCAACGTCCTGACTTTC.